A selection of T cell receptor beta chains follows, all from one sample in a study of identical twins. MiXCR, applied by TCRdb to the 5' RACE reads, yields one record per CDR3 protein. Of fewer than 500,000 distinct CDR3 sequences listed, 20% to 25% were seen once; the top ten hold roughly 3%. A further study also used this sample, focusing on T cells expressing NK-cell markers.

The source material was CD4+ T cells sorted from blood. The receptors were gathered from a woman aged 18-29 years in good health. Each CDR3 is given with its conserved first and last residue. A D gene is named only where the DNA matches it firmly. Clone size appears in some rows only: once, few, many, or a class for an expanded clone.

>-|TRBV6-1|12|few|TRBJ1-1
CASIYWGTEAFF
TGTGCCAGCATATATTGGGGTACTGAAGCTTTCTTT
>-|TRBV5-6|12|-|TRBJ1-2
CASSLFSYGYTF
TGTGCCAGCAGCTTGTTCAGCTATGGCTACACCTTC
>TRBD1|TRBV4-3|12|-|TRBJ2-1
CASSKYRGEQFF
TGCGCCAGCAGCAAATACAGGGGTGAGCAGTTCTTC
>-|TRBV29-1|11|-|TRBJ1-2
CSVDPNYGYTF
TGCAGCGTTGACCCCAACTATGGCTACACCTTC
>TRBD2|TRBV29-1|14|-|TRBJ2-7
CSVQAGSANSEQYF
TGCAGCGTTCAAGCGGGGAGCGCGAATAGCGAGCAGTACTTC
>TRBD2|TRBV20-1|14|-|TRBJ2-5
CSAPKLAGGETQYF
TGCAGTGCACCGAAACTAGCGGGGGGAGAGACCCAGTACTTC
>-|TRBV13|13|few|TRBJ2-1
CASSLQGWGEQFF
TGTGCCAGCAGCCTACAGGGATGGGGTGAGCAGTTCTTC
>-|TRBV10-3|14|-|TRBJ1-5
CAISLELSNQPQHF
TGTGCCATCAGTCTGGAGCTTAGCAATCAGCCCCAGCATTTT
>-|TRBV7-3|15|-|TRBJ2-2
CASSMGLENTGELFF
TGTGCCAGCAGCATGGGACTGGAGAACACCGGGGAGCTGTTTTTT
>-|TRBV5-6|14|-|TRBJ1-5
CASSFFGGRQPQHF
TGTGCCAGCAGCTTTTTCGGGGGACGGCAGCCCCAGCATTTT